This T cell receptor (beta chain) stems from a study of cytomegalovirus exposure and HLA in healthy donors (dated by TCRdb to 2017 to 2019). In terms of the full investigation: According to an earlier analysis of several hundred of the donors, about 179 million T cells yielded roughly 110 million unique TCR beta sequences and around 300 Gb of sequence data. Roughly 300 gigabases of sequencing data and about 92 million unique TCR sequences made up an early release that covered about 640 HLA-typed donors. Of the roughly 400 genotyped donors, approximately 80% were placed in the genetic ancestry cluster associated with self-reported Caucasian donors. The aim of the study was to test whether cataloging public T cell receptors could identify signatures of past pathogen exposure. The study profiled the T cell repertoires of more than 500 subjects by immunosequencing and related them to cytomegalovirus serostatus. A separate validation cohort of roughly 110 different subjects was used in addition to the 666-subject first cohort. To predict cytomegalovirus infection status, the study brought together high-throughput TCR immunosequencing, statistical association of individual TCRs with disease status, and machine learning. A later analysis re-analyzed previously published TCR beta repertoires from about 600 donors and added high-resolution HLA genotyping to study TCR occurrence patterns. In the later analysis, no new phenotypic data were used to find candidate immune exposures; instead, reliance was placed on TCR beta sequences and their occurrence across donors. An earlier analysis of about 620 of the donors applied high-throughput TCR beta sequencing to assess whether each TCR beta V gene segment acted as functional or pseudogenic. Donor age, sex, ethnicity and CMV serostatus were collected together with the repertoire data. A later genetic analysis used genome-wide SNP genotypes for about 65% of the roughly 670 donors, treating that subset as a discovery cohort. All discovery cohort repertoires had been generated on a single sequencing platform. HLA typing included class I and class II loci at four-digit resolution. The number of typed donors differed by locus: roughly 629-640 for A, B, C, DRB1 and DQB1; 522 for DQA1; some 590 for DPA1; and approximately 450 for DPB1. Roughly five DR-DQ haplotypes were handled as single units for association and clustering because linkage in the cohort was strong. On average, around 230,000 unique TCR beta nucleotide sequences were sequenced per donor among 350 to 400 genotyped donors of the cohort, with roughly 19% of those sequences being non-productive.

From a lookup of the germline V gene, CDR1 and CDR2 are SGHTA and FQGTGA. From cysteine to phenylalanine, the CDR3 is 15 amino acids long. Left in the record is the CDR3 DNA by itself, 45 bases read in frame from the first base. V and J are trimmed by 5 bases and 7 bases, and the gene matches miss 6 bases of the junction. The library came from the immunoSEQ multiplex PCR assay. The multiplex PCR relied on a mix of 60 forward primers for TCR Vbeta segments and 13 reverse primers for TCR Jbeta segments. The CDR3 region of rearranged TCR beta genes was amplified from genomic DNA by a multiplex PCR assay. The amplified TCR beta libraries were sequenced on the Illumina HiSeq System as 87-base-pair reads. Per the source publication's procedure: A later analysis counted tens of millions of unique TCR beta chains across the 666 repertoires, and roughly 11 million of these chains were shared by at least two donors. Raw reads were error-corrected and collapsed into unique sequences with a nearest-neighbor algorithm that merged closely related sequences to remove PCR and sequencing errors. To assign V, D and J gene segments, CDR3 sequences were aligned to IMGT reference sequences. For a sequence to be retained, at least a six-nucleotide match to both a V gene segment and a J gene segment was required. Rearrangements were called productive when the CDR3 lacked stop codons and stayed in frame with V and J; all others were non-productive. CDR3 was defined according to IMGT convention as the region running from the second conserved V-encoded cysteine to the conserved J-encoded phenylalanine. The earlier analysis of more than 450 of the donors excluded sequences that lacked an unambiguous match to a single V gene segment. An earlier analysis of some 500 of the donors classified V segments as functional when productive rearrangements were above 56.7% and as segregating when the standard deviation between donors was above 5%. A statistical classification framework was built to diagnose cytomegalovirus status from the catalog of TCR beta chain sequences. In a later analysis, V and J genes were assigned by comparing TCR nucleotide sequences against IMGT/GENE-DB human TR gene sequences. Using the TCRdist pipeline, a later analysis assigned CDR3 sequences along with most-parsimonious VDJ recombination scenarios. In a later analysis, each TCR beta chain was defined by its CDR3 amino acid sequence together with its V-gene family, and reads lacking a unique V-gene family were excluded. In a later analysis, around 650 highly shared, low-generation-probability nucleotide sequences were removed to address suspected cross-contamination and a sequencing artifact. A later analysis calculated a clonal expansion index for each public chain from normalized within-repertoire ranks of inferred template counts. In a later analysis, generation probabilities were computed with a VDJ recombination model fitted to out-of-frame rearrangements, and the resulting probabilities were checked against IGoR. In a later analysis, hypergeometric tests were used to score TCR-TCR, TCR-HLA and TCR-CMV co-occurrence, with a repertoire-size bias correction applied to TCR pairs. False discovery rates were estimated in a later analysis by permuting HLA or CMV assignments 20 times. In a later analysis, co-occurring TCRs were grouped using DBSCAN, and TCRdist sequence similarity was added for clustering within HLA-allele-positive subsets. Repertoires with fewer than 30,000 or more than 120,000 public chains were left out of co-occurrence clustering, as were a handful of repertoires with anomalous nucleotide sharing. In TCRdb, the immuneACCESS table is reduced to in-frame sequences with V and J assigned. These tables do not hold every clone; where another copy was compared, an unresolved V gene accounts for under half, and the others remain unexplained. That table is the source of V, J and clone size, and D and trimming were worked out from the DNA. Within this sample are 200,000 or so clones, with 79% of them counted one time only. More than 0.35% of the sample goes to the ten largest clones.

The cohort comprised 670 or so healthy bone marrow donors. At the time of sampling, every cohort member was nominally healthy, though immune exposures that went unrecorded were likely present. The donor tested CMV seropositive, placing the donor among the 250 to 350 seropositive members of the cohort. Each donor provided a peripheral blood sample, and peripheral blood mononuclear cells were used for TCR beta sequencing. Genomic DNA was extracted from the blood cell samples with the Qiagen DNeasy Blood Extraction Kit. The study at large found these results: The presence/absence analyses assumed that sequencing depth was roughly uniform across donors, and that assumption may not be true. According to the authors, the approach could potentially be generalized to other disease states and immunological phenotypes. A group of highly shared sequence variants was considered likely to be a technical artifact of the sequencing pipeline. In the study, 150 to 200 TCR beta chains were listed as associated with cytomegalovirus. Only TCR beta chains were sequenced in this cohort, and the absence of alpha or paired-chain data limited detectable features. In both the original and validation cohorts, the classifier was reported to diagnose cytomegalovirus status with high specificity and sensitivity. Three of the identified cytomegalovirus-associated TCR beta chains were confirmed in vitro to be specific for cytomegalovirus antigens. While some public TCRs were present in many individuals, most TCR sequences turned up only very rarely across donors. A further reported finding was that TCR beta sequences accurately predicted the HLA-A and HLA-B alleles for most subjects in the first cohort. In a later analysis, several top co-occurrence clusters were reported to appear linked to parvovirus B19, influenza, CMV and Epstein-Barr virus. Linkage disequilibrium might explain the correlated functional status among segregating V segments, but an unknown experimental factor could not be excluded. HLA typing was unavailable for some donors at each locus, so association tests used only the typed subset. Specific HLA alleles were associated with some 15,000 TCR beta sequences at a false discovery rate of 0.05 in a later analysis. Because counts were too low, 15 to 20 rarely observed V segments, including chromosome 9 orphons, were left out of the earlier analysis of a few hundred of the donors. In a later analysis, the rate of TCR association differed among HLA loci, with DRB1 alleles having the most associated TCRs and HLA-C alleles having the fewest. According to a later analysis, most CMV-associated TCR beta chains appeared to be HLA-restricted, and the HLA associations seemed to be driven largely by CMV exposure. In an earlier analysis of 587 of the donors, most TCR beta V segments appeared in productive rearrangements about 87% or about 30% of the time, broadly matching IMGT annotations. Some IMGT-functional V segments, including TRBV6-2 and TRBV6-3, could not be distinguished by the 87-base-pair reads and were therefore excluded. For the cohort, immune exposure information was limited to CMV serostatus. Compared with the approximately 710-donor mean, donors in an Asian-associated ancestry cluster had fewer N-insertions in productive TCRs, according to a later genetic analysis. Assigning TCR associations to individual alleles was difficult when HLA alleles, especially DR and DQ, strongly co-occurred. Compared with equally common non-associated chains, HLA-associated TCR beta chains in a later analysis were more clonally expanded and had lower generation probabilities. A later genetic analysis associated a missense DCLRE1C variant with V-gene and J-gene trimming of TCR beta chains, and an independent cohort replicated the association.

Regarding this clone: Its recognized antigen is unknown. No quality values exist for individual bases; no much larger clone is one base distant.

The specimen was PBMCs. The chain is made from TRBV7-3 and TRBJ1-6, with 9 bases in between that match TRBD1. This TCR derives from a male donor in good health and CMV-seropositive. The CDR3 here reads CASSARQGGNSPLHF. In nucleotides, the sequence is TGTGCCAGCAGCGCCCGACAGGGGGGGAATTCACCCCTCCACTTT.